Described below is a single T cell receptor (beta chain) sequence and its context. 60 Vbeta and 13 Jbeta primers were used in PCR. Repertoires were generated with immunoSEQ multiplex PCR, while TCRdb's copy carries only in-frame clones and drops some. Found here are 150,000 to 200,000 clones, around three quarters of them singletons; the top ten hold about 2.5%. This sample is drawn from a study of cytomegalovirus exposure and HLA in healthy donors. Germline V gene data show CDR1 as SGHNT and CDR2 as YYREEE (reference sequence). CDR3 size: 17 residues. Trimming removed 4 bases from V and 0 bases from J, with 17 bases in between.

What was sequenced was PBMCs. The V call is TRBV5-4, the J call TRBJ2-1; D perhaps matches TRBD2 (6 bases). This receptor was taken from a woman in her fifties or sixties in good health and CMV-seronegative. The CDR3 region is CASSPMGGMSSYNEQFF. The DNA of the CDR3 is TGTGCCAGCAGCCCCATGGGCGGGATGAGCTCCTACAATGAGCAGTTCTTC.